What follows describes a single TCR beta chain. V was shortened by 3 bases and J by 4 bases, with 13 bases between the two germline ends. The CDR3 consists of 14 residues. Germline V gene data show CDR1 as MGHDK and CDR2 as SYGVNS. The sample is drawn from a study of blood T cell repertoires in COVID-19. Study at large: There were acute and convalescent COVID-19 samples, and they came from the United States, Italy and Spain. Nucleic acid was either cDNA or gDNA, and it came from T cells, B-cell-depleted T cells, or PBMCs.

Original data processing: Estimation of nucleated cell counts was performed using reference gene primer amplification. The repertoire was sequenced with immunoSEQ multiplex PCR; TCRdb's copy has only in-frame clones and lacks some. The DNA gave D and trimming, while V, J and clone size come from that table. The sample lists about 140,000 clones; around 88% were seen once. Material: peripheral blood. The chain recombines TRBV25-1 with TRBJ2-7; weak D call: TRBD2 (6 bases). The sequence was collected from a human donor in a cohort sampled during active COVID-19. DNA of the CDR3: TGTGCCAGCAGTGAGGGCGGGAAGCCTTACGAGCAGTACTTC. The encoded protein is CASSEGGKPYEQYF.